The 12 T cell receptor beta chains in this list originate from one sample, sequenced in a study of OX40 agonist ivuxolimab in advanced cancers. The protocol was immunoSEQ multiplex PCR, while the TCRdb copy is restricted to in-frame clones and leaves out a portion. The sample comprises approximately 77,000 clones, roughly 90% of which are singletons, and 11% rests with the top ten. The sequencing here drew on CD4+ or CD8+ T cells sorted from blood, taken in a trial of the OX40 agonist ivuxolimab. Receptor source: an adult with an advanced solid tumor such as melanoma, head and neck, liver or kidney cancer.

This clone was recorded a few times. This chain connects TRBV10-1 to TRBJ1-1; 7 bases map to TRBD1. V lost 10 bases, J lost 5 bases, and 4 bases stayed unmatched. Germline V gene lookup returns CDR1 WNHNN and CDR2 SYGVQD (reference sequence). CDR3 length: 11 residues. The CDR3 sequence: CATSQGTEAFF. The DNA for the CDR3 is TGCGCCACTTCACAGGGGACTGAAGCTTTCTTT.

V gene TRBV6-1 combines with J gene TRBJ1-1; D gene ambiguous. Germline CDR1 reads MNHNS; CDR2 reads SASEGT. CDR3 length: 14 residues. The V end lost 6 bases, the J end lost 1 base, and 12 bases lay between the germline ends. Here the CDR3 DNA reads TGTGCCAGCAGAGACCCCCCCGGGAACACTGAAGCTTTCTTT. Its protein is CASRDPPGNTEAFF.

The genes are TRBV11-2 and TRBJ2-1; 11 bases map to TRBD2. Germline-derived CDR1 and CDR2 are SGHAT and FQNNGV. The CDR3 covers 16 residues. Germline trimming cut 5 bases from V and 4 bases from J; bases unmatched to any gene: 7. DNA for the CDR3: TGTGCCAGCAGCGCATCCGGGACTAGCGGTTACAATGAGCAGTTCTTC. Translating it yields CASSASGTSGYNEQFF.

V is TRBV13 and J is TRBJ1-5; D not certain. The CDR3 extends over 12 amino acids. Germline V lookup: CDR1 PRHDT, CDR2 FYEKMQ (reference sequence). V was cut by 0 bases and J by 7 bases, with 4 bases left in between. The CDR3 loop is CASSLGSQPQHF. In DNA form, the CDR3 reads TGTGCCAGCAGCTTAGGTAGCCAGCCCCAGCATTTT.

This chain uses TRBV7-6 with TRBJ2-1; possible D gene TRBD1, 5 bases. The CDR3 consists of 14 residues. Germline V CDR1 and CDR2: SGHVS, FNYEAQ. V shed 5 bases and J shed 6 bases, with 14 bases lying between them. This CDR3 reads CASSLPGATNEQFF. Here the CDR3 DNA reads TGTGCCAGCAGCCTCCCTGGGGCCACCAATGAGCAGTTCTTC.

The DNA of the CDR3 is TGCGCCAGCAGGGACCTTTCAACTAATGAAAAACTGTTTTTT. This translates into CASRDLSTNEKLFF. The chain carries TRBV10-2 and TRBJ1-4; D ambiguous. This CDR3 spans 14 amino acids. The germline V and J ends were trimmed by 6 bases and 0 bases, with 8 bases remaining between them. Germline V gene data show CDR1 as WSHSY and CDR2 as SAAADI.

This chain links TRBV5-6 with TRBJ2-2; perhaps TRBD1 as D (6 bases). The V and J ends lost 0 bases and 1 base respectively, with 7 bases between them. Germline CDR1 is SGHDT and CDR2 is YYEEEE. The CDR3 runs 15 residues. The CDR3: CASSLGRGNTGELFF. The DNA of the CDR3 is TGTGCCAGCAGCTTGGGCAGGGGGAACACCGGGGAGCTGTTTTTT.

In nucleotides, the CDR3 is TGTGCCAGCAGTGAAACCGGGGGGACATACTACAATGAGCAGTTCTTC. Amino acid sequence: CASSETGGTYYNEQFF. This chain joins TRBV2 and TRBJ2-1; D might be TRBD2 (7 bases). This CDR3 region has 16 residues. Trimming removed 2 bases from V and 3 bases from J, with 14 bases in between. Germline loops: CDR1 SNHLY, CDR2 FYNNEI.

This chain links TRBV4-3 with TRBJ2-7, with 9 bases matching TRBD2. Trimming removed 0 bases from V and 3 bases from J; junction bases left unmatched: 6. The CDR3 consists of 16 residues. Germline lookup yields CDR1 LGHNA and CDR2 YSLEER. The CDR3 DNA is TGCGCCAGCAGCCAAGACCCTAGCGGGGAGTTCTACGAGCAGTACTTC. Its protein product is CASSQDPSGEFYEQYF.

The V call is TRBV30, the J call TRBJ1-1; 8 bases map to TRBD1. The length of the CDR3 is 14 residues. Losses at the gene ends were 2 bases for V and 3 bases for J; bases not matched to a gene: 5. Germline loops: CDR1 GTSNPN, CDR2 SVGIG (reference sequence). The CDR3 is CAWSPNRGDTEAFF. The CDR3, as DNA: TGTGCCTGGAGTCCAAACAGGGGGGACACTGAAGCTTTCTTT. Together with reference TRBV30 and TRBJ1-1, the CDR3 gives the full variable domain: SQTIHQWPATLVQPVGSPLSLECTVEGTSNPNLYWYRQAAGRGLQLLFYSVGIGQISSEVPQNLSASRPQDRQFILSSKKLLLSDSGFYLCAWSPNRGDTEAFFGQGTRLTVV.

The rearrangement links TRBV13 to TRBJ2-2; 11 bases map to TRBD1. The trim removed 5 bases at V and 7 bases at J, leaving 6 bases unmatched. Germline V gives CDR1 PRHDT, CDR2 FYEKMQ (reference sequence). CDR3 length equals 15 residues. The CDR3 region is CASSHFGTGGGELFF. CDR3 coding DNA: TGTGCCAGCAGCCACTTCGGGACAGGGGGCGGGGAGCTGTTTTTT.

CDR3 coding DNA: TGTGCCAGCGCACCTCCAGCTGGTGAGCAGTTCTTC. Protein: CASAPPAGEQFF. V is TRBV27 and J is TRBJ2-1; D uncertain. The V and J ends lost 8 bases and 9 bases respectively, with 14 bases between them. The CDR3 spans 12 residues. Germline CDR1 reads MNHEY; CDR2 reads SMNVEV (reference sequence).